This entry lists 29 T cell receptor beta chains sequenced from one sample in a study of blood T cells in healthy people across ages. A J-beta primer mix and a sample-barcoded 5' primer were used in a second PCR of about 6 to 12 cycles. One entry per CDR3 protein, called by TCRdb with MiXCR from the 5' RACE reads. The table includes 1,500,000 or so distinct CDR3 sequences, 45% to 70% detected once. Sample: blood. These receptors all stem from a man between 18 and 29 years old in good health.

The chain combines TRBV29-1 with TRBJ2-1; 11 bases line up with TRBD2. In germline, CDR1 is SQVTM, CDR2 ANQGSEA. The CDR3 has 13 residues. Unmatched junction bases numbered 3, after V lost 4 bases and J lost 7 bases. CDR3 coding DNA: TGCAGCGTTGGGGCTAGCGGGGGGAATGAGCAGTTCTTC. Translated, it gives CSVGASGGNEQFF.

The rearrangement uses TRBV29-1 and TRBJ1-2; D perhaps matches TRBD1 (5 bases). Trimming cost V 0 bases and J 3 bases, with 8 bases left between them. Germline loops: CDR1 SQVTM, CDR2 ANQGSEA. The CDR3 length is 13 residues. For the CDR3, the DNA is TGCAGCGTTGAAGATGGGGGGGACTATGGCTACACCTTC. Translating it yields CSVEDGGDYGYTF.

This sequence joins TRBV5-1 and TRBJ1-2, with unresolved D. The CDR3 spans 15 residues. Trimming cost V 4 bases and J 0 bases, with 13 bases left between them. Germline CDR1 reads SGHRS; CDR2 reads YFSETQ. The CDR3 here is CASSKEGKTNYGYTF. As DNA, the CDR3 is TGCGCCAGCAGCAAGGAGGGCAAAACTAACTATGGCTACACCTTC. The variable domain in full, completed from reference TRBV5-1 and TRBJ1-2, reads KAGVTQTPRYLIKTRGQQVTLSCSPISGHRSVSWYQQTPGQGLQFLFEYFSETQRNKGNFPGRFSGRQFSNSRSEMNVSTLELGDSALYLCASSKEGKTNYGYTFGSGTRLTVV.

The genes are TRBV12-3 or TRBV12-4 and TRBJ2-7; TRBD1 might be the D (5 bases). Trimming removed 7 bases at V and 2 bases at J, with 15 bases between. There are 14 residues in the CDR3. This CDR3 reads CASTLGAGPYEQYF. In DNA, the CDR3 is TGTGCCAGCACCCTAGGGGCTGGCCCCTACGAGCAGTACTTC.

The rearrangement links TRBV20-1 to TRBJ2-3; D gene uncertain. Germline CDR1 and CDR2: DFQATT and SNEGSKA (reference sequence). Trimming took 7 bases from V and 4 from J, leaving 12 bases between them. The CDR3 totals 12 residues. In nucleotides, the CDR3 is TGCAGTGTGGTGGTTGCTCCAGATACGCAGTATTTT. It yields the protein CSVVVAPDTQYF.

CDR3 protein: CASSIEYENTEAFF. CDR3 in DNA: TGTGCCAGTAGTATAGAGTACGAGAACACTGAAGCTTTCTTT. V and J are TRBV19 and TRBJ1-1; D not resolved. The CDR3 spans 14 residues. In germline, CDR1 is LNHDA, CDR2 SQIVND (reference sequence). The V and J ends lost 0 bases and 1 base respectively, with 6 bases between them.

The V and J genes are TRBV13 and TRBJ2-3; D possibly corresponds to TRBD2 (6 bases). This CDR3 contains 14 residues. Germline values: CDR1 PRHDT, CDR2 FYEKMQ (reference sequence). Between the trimmed V and J ends, which lost 3 bases and 7 bases, there was a span of 14 bases. CDR3 residues: CASSLGTYRYTQYF. For the CDR3, the DNA is TGTGCCAGCAGCTTGGGGACTTACCGATATACGCAGTATTTT.

The chain employs TRBV27 and TRBJ2-5; D remains ambiguous. The DNA end favors TRBJ2-7, so the J call may be wrong. This CDR3 has 13 amino acids. In germline, CDR1 is MNHEY, CDR2 SMNVEV (reference sequence). The CDR3 DNA reads TGTGCCAGCAGCCCCACAAACGTTGGCGAGCAGTACTTC. The encoded protein is CASSPTNVGEQYF.

This clonotype was observed a handful of times. This sequence joins TRBV5-5 and TRBJ1-2, with D hard to call. This CDR3 spans 15 amino acids. The V end lost 0 bases, the J end lost 4 bases, and 13 bases lay between the germline ends. In germline, CDR1 is SGHKS, CDR2 YYEKEE (reference sequence). The CDR3 nucleotides read TGTGCCAGCAGCTTGGAGCTAACCGACTTCTATGGCTACACCTTC. Translation gives CASSLELTDFYGYTF.

The gene calls are TRBV2 and TRBJ2-3; no clear D gene. V lost 1 base, J lost 2 bases, and 13 bases lay in between. The CDR3 has 16 amino acids. Looked up from germline, CDR1 is SNHLY and CDR2 is FYNNEI. CDR3 bases: TGTGCCAGCAGTGAAGAGGCAGGTGTTTCCACAGATACGCAGTATTTT. It specifies CASSEEAGVSTDTQYF.

V usage is TRBV21-1 and J usage is TRBJ1-1; TRBD1 reflects the table's D call only, with no check against the DNA. TRBV21-1 is an annotated pseudogene. The length of the CDR3 is 16 residues. The CDR3 loop reads CASSKGDLGTNTEAFF. The CDR3 nucleotides read TGTGCCAGCAGCAAAGGGGACCTTGGAACGAACACTGAAGCTTTCTTT.

The V call is TRBV6-2 or TRBV6-3, the J call TRBJ1-1, with D hard to call. With 2 bases removed from V and 7 bases from J, the gap between germline ends came to 11 bases. In germline, CDR1 is MNHEY, CDR2 SVGEGT. The CDR3 runs 13 residues. DNA of the CDR3: TGTGCCAGCAGTTACGGACGGATGGGTGAAGCTTTCTTT. Translating gives CASSYGRMGEAFF.

V gene TRBV10-3 combines with J gene TRBJ1-4; tentative D call: TRBD1 (5 bases). Germline V gives CDR1 ENHRY, CDR2 SYGVKD. The CDR3 has 16 residues. The V end was cut by 2 bases, the J end by 3 bases, with 13 bases between. CDR3 region: CAISEDSGMANEKLFF. In DNA form, the CDR3 reads TGTGCCATCAGTGAGGACAGCGGCATGGCTAATGAAAAACTGTTTTTT.

The gene calls are TRBV20-1 and TRBJ1-5; D call uncertain. Trimming stripped 1 base from V and 3 bases from J, with 7 bases between. The germline V gene has CDR1 DFQATT and CDR2 SNEGSKA (reference sequence). This CDR3 is built from 13 residues. The CDR3 spells CSARGPVNQPQHF. The CDR3 region has the DNA TGCAGTGCTAGAGGTCCAGTCAATCAGCCCCAGCATTTT.

The chain employs TRBV28 and TRBJ2-1, with 8 positions matching TRBD2. The CDR3 has 16 amino acids. Unmatched junction bases numbered 11, after V lost 6 bases and J lost 4 bases. Germline lookup yields CDR1 MDHEN and CDR2 SYDVKM. The CDR3 reads CASSSRLRGVYNEQFF. In DNA, the CDR3 is TGTGCCAGCAGCTCACGGCTGCGGGGGGTATACAATGAGCAGTTCTTC.

This clonotype was detected a few times. The genes are TRBV27 and TRBJ2-2, with D perhaps assigned TRBD1 or TRBD2 (5 bases each). V dropped 5 bases and J dropped 6 bases, with 13 bases sitting between them. This CDR3 contains 14 residues. Germline CDR1 is MNHEY and CDR2 is SMNVEV (reference sequence). CDR3 DNA: TGTGCCAGCAGTAAGGCTAGGGACGCCGGGGAGCTGTTTTTT. It translates to CASSKARDAGELFF.

Here the CDR3 reads CASSLLPGGNYEQYF. Here the CDR3 DNA reads TGCGCCAGCAGCCTCCTCCCCGGGGGGAACTACGAGCAGTACTTC. The genes are TRBV4-1 and TRBJ2-7; TRBD2 matches at 7 bases. Germline V gene lookup returns CDR1 MGHRA and CDR2 YSYEKL. After removal of 4 bases from V and 3 bases from J, the junction contained 9 bases not matched to a gene. The CDR3 is 15 residues long.

The genes are TRBV28 and TRBJ2-1; 7 nucleotides match TRBD1. The CDR3 sequence is 14 residues long. Germline CDR1 and CDR2: MDHEN and SYDVKM. The trim removed 8 bases at V and 9 bases at J, leaving 13 bases unmatched. This CDR3 reads CASLGQSLVSEQFF. The DNA for the CDR3 is TGTGCCAGCCTGGGACAGTCGTTAGTCAGTGAGCAGTTCTTC.

The rearrangement uses TRBV11-2 and TRBJ1-3; TRBD1 is a possible D gene (6 bases). The CDR3 is 13 amino acids. Germline V gene sequence: CDR1 SGHAT, CDR2 FQNNGV. With 5 bases removed from V and 4 bases from J, the gap between germline ends came to 9 bases. The CDR3 coding sequence is TGTGCCAGCAGCCCGGACAGAGGAAACACCATATATTTT. It encodes CASSPDRGNTIYF.

The chain links TRBV4-3 to TRBJ1-1, with D uncertain. The CDR3 loop spans 13 amino acids. V dropped 4 bases and J dropped 6 bases, with 12 bases sitting between them. The V gene's germline CDR1 is LGHNA and CDR2 YSLEER. The CDR3 bases are TGCGCCAGCAGCCGGACCGGGTACGCTGAAGCTTTCTTT. Residues: CASSRTGYAEAFF.

The chain recombines TRBV20-1 with TRBJ2-7, with 7 bases aligning to TRBD1. Germline-derived CDR1 and CDR2 are DFQATT and SNEGSKA (reference sequence). The V and J ends lost 8 bases and 2 bases, in that order; junction bases with no gene match: 9. The CDR3 loop spans 13 amino acids. The CDR3: CSRQGQPPYEQYF. CDR3 nucleotide sequence: TGCAGTAGACAGGGACAACCTCCCTACGAGCAGTACTTC.

This clonotype was observed a handful of times. This chain connects TRBV4-1 to TRBJ2-7; maybe TRBD1 (5 bases). The CDR3 runs to 15 residues. The germline CDR1 and CDR2 sequences are MGHRA and YSYEKL. Trimming shortened V by 1 base and J by 0 bases, and 10 bases separated the two germline ends. The CDR3 loop reads CASSQVPGPSYEQYF. The CDR3 nucleotides read TGCGCCAGCAGCCAAGTTCCAGGGCCCTCCTACGAGCAGTACTTC.

This clonotype occurred a few times. The chain is built from TRBV4-2 and TRBJ2-4, with 9 bases that match TRBD1. Germline V CDR1 and CDR2: LGHNA, YNFKEQ. The CDR3 extends over 16 amino acids. V lost 4 bases and J lost 13; bases outside the gene matches: 17. The DNA for the CDR3 is TGTGCCAGCAGCCGATCTGGGACAGGGAGGTCGGAGGTGCAGTACTTC. Translation gives CASSRSGTGRSEVQYF.

This clonotype was found once. The chain carries TRBV3-1 and TRBJ1-4, with 10 bases matching TRBD1. The CDR3 is 16 amino acids. The ends lost 1 base at V and 5 bases at J; junction bases unmatched: 4. Germline V gene sequence: CDR1 LGHDT, CDR2 YNNKEL (reference sequence). The CDR3 is CASSQGGTGANEKLFF. The DNA of the CDR3 is TGTGCCAGCAGCCAAGGGGGGACAGGGGCGAATGAAAAACTGTTTTTT.

The chain links TRBV19 to TRBJ1-1, with D uncertain. The CDR3 length is 14 residues. Per germline, CDR1 LNHDA and CDR2 SQIVND (reference sequence). Trimming removed 3 bases at V and 1 base at J, with 9 bases between. The CDR3 reads CASSISRGNTEAFF. The CDR3 DNA is TGTGCCAGTAGTATTAGCCGGGGGAACACTGAAGCTTTCTTT.

The chain has TRBV29-1 and TRBJ1-3; 9 bases are shared with TRBD1. The germline V gene encodes CDR1 SQVTM and CDR2 ANQGSEA. The CDR3 has 13 amino acids. J was trimmed by 8 bases and V by 4 bases; bases with no gene match: 6. The CDR3 loop is CSVGDRAKYTIYF. As DNA, the CDR3 is TGCAGCGTTGGGGACAGGGCTAAATACACCATATATTTT.

CDR3 DNA: TGTGCCAGCAGTCAAAGGGCTCCGAGCGGCTACACCTTC. It yields the protein CASSQRAPSGYTF. The gene calls are TRBV12-3 or TRBV12-4 and TRBJ1-2; D is unclear. V was cut by 5 bases and J by 8 bases, with 15 bases left in between. This CDR3 is built from 13 residues.

The V and J genes are TRBV15 and TRBJ2-3, with D perhaps matching TRBD2 (6 bases). V was trimmed by 7 bases and J by 7 bases, leaving 15 bases between them. Germline CDR1 reads LNHNV; CDR2 reads YYDKDF (reference sequence). The CDR3 runs to 13 residues. The CDR3 spells CATMGGGIYTQYF. For the CDR3, the DNA is TGTGCCACCATGGGTGGGGGGATTTATACGCAGTATTTT.

The V gene is TRBV6-2 or TRBV6-3, the J gene TRBJ2-3; D unclear. Per the germline V gene, CDR1 is MNHEY and CDR2 is SVGEGT. V gave up 5 bases and J gave up 2 bases, with 14 bases separating them. CDR3 size: 15 residues. CDR3 residues: CASSTDGRYTDTQYF. The CDR3 DNA reads as TGTGCCAGCAGTACTGACGGAAGATACACAGATACGCAGTATTTT.